These T cell receptor beta chains were read from a single sample in a study of shared T cell receptors in the human thymus. Sequenced by immunoSEQ multiplex PCR; TCRdb stores in-frame clones only, minus some. The sample shows 450,000 to 650,000 clones, around 78% of them seen only once. These data are also associated with another study on human thymus T cells.

The sequenced sample was thymocytes. The receptors were gathered from a boy under two years old with a congenital heart defect. Each CDR3 is given without its conserved first and last residue. The order of the fields is V gene, CDR3 protein.

TRBV10-1,ASSGVAGAKKTQY
TRBV6-5,ASSYTGQVSNEQF
TRBV15,ATSRDRGKVQPQH
TRBV7-2,ASSLVLRGRHYEQF
TRBV7-8,ASSNHGTSGMGQY
TRBV19,ASSATSGRRCEQY
TRBV25-1,ASSVSGETQY
TRBV6-1,ASSEQGQARPYEQY
TRBV9,ASSTQETQY
TRBV19,ASSNAGLDTQY
TRBV2,ASSLNQPQH
TRBV6-5,ASSSLRPGGLSF
TRBV7-2,ASSPDRGLNTEAF
TRBV27,ASTGHSGQTDTQY
TRBV15,ATSRPGGTSGRVEETQY
TRBV30,AWSPEGRQETQY
TRBV5-4,ASSADRRTSGRSYEQY
TRBV5-4,ASSLAGRLREQY
TRBV27,ASSLFLEGRGDTQY
TRBV7-9,ASSFRTTSGRTSYEQY
TRBV7-9,ASSGRTRDEQY
TRBV5-1,ASRTANTEAF
TRBV4-3,ASSQDFRPANTGELF
TRBV29-1,SVVSGISYEQY
TRBV5-1,ASSLNRDRTNQPQH
TRBV5-4,ASSPRYNEQF
TRBV5-4,ASSLEVSNTGELF